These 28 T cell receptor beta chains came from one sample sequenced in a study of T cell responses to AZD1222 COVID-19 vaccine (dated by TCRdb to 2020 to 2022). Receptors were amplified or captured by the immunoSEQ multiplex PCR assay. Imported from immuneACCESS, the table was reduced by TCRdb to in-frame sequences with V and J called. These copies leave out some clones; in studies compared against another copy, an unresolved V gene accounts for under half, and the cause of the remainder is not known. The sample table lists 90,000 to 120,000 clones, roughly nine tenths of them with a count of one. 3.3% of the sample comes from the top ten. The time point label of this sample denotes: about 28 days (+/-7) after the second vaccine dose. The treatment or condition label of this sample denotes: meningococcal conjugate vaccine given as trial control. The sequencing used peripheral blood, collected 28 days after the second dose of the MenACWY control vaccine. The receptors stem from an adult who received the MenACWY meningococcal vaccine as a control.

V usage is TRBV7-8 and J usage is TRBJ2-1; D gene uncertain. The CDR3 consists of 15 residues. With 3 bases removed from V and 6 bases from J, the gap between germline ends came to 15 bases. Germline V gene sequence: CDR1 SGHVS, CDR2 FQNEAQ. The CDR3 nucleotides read TGTGCCAGCAGCTTTCCCTCCACCCCCACCAATGAGCAGTTCTTC. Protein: CASSFPSTPTNEQFF.

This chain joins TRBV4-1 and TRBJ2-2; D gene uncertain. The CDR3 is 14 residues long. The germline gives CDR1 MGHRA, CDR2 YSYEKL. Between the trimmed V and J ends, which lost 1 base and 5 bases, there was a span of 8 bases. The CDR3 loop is CASSQVTITGELFF. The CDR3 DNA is TGCGCCAGCAGCCAAGTTACGATTACCGGGGAGCTGTTTTTT.

The CDR3 bases are TGCGCCAGCAGCCAAGATGGGGACAGCTCCTACGAGCAGTACTTC. It yields the protein CASSQDGDSSYEQYF. The J gene is TRBJ2-7, the V gene TRBV4-3; 7 bases are shared with TRBD1. The V segment lost 0 bases and the J segment 0 bases; nucleotides outside the gene matches: 2. From germline, CDR1 is LGHNA and CDR2 YSLEER. This CDR3 contains 15 residues.

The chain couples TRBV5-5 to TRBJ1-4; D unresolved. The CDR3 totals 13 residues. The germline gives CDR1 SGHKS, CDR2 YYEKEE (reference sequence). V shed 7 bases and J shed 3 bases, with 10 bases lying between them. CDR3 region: CASGELANEKLFF. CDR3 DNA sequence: TGTGCCAGCGGAGAACTAGCTAATGAAAAACTGTTTTTT.

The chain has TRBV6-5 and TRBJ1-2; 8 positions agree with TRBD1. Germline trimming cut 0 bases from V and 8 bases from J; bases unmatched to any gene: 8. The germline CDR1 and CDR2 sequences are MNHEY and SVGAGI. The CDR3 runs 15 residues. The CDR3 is CASSYSLQGAGGYTF. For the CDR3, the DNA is TGTGCCAGCAGTTACTCCTTGCAGGGGGCGGGCGGCTACACCTTC.

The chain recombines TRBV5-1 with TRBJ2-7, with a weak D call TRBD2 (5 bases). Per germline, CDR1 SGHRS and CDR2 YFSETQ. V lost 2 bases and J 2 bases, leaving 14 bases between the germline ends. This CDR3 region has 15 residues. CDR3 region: CASSLEGTTPYEQYF. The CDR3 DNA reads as TGCGCCAGCAGCTTAGAGGGTACGACGCCCTACGAGCAGTACTTC.

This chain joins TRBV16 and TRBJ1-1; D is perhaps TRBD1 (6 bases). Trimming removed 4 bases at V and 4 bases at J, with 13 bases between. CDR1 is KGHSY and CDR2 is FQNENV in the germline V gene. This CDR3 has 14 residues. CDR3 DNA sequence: TGTGCCAGCAGCCCTTTACAGGGATCCACTGAAGCTTTCTTT. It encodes CASSPLQGSTEAFF.

CDR3 in DNA: TGTGCCAGCAACTTACAGGGGAGCACAGATACGCAGTATTTT. The encoded protein is CASNLQGSTDTQYF. This chain links TRBV6-5 with TRBJ2-3; 7 bases agree with TRBD1. The CDR3 spans 14 residues. The V segment lost 7 bases and the J segment 0 bases; nucleotides outside the gene matches: 4. Looked up from germline, CDR1 is MNHEY and CDR2 is SVGAGI.

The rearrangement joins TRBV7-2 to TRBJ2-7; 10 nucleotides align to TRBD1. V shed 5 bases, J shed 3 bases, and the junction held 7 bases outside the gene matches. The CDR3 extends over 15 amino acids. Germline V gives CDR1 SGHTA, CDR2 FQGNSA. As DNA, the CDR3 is TGTGCCAGCAGCGGACGGACAGGGGGAGGCTACGAGCAGTACTTC. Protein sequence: CASSGRTGGGYEQYF. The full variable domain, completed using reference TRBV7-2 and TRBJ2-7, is GAGVSQSPSNKVTEKGKDVELRCDPISGHTALYWYRQSLGQGLEFLIYFQGNSAPDKSGLPSDRFSAERTGGSVSTLTIQRTQQEDSAVYLCASSGRTGGGYEQYFGPGTRLTVT.

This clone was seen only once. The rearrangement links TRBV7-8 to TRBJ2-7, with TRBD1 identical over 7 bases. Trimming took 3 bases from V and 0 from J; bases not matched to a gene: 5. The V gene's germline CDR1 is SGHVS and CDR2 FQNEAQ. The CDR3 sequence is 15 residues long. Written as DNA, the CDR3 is TGTGCCAGCAGCTTTCCGACAGGGAGCTCCTACGAGCAGTACTTC. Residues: CASSFPTGSSYEQYF.

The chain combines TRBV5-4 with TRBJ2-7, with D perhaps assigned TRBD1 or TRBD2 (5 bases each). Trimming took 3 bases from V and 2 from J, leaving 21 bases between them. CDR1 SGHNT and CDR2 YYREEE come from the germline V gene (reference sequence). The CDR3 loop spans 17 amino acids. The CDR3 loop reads CASSSGPRGASTYEQYF. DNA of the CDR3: TGTGCCAGCAGCTCCGGACCCCGGGGCGCGTCCACCTACGAGCAGTACTTC.

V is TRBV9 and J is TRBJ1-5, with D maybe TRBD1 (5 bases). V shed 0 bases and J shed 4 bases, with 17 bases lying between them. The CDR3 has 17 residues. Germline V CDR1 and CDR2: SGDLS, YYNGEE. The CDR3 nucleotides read TGTGCCAGCAGCGTAGCGCAGGGTCACGGGGTTAATCAGCCCCAGCATTTT. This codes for CASSVAQGHGVNQPQHF.

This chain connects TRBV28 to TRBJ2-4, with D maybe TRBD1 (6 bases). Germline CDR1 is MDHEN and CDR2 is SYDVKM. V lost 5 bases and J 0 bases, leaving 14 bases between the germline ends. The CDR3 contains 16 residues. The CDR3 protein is CASSISGTLAKNIQYF. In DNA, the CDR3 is TGTGCCAGCAGTATCTCAGGGACATTAGCCAAAAACATTCAGTACTTC.

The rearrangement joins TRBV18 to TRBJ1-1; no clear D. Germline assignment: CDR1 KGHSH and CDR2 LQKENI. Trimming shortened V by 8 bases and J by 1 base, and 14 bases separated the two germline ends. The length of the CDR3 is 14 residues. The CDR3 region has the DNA TGTGCCAGCCTCTGGGGTGGTGGGAACACTGAAGCTTTCTTT. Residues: CASLWGGGNTEAFF.

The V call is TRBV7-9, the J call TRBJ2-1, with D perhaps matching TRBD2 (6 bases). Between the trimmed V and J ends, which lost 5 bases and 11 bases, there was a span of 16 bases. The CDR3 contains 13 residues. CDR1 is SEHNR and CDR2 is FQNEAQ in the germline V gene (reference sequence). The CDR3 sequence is CASSPRDFEKQFF. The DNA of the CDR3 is TGTGCCAGCAGCCCACGGGACTTCGAGAAGCAGTTCTTC.

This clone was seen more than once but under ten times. The CDR3 spells CASSPPSGQQYF. CDR3 bases: TGTGCCAGCAGCCCCCCCTCGGGCCAGCAGTACTTC. The chain couples TRBV11-2 to TRBJ2-7; D is unresolved. This CDR3 has 12 amino acids. Looked up from germline, CDR1 is SGHAT and CDR2 is FQNNGV. The ends were cut back, 5 bases at V and 8 bases at J, with 13 bases in the middle. The full variable domain, rest sourced from reference TRBV11-2 and TRBJ2-7, is EAGVAQSPRYKIIEKRQSVAFWCNPISGHATLYWYQQILGQGPKLLIQFQNNGVVDDSQLPKDRFSAERLKGVDSTLKIQPAKLEDSAVYLCASSPPSGQQYFGPGTRLTVT.

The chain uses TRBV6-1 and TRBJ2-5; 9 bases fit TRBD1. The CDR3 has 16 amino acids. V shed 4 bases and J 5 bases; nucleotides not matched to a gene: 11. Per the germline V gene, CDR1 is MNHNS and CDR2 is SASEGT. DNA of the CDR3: TGTGCCAGCAGTGCCCGTCAAACGGGACAGGGTGAGACCCAGTACTTC. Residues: CASSARQTGQGETQYF.

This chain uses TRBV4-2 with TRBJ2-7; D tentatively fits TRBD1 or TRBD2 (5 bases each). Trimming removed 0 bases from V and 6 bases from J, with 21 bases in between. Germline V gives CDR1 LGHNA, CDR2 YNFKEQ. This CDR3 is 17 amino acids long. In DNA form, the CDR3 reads TGTGCCAGCAGCCAAGACCCAAGCGATGGGGGTAAGGGCGAGCAGTACTTC. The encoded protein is CASSQDPSDGGKGEQYF.

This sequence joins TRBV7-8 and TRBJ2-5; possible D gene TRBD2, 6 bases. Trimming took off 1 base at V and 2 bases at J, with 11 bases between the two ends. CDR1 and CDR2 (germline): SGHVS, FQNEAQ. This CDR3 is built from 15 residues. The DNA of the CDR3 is TGTGCCAGCAGCTTAGTCAGGGCGGGACAAGAGACCCAGTACTTC. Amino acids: CASSLVRAGQETQYF.

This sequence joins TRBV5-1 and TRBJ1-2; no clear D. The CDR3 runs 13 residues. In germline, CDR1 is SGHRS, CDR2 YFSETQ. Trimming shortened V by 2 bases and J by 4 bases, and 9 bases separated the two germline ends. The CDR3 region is CASSLPTVYGYTF. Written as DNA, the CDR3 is TGCGCCAGCAGCTTACCGACGGTCTATGGCTACACCTTC. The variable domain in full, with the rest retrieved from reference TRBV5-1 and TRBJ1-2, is KAGVTQTPRYLIKTRGQQVTLSCSPISGHRSVSWYQQTPGQGLQFLFEYFSETQRNKGNFPGRFSGRQFSNSRSEMNVSTLELGDSALYLCASSLPTVYGYTFGSGTRLTVV.

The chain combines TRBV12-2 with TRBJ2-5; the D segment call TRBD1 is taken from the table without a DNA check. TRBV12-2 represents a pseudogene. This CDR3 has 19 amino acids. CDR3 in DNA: TGTGCAAGTCGCTTAGTTGGGACAGGAGGTTCTCCGCCCCAAGAGACCCAGTACTTC. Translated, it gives CASRLVGTGGSPPQETQYF.

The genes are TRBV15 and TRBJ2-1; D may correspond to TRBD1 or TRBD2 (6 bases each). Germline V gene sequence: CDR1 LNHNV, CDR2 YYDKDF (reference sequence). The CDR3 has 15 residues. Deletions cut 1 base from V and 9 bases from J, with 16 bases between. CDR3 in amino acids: CATSRVEGGSPEQFF. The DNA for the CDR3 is TGTGCCACCAGCAGAGTTGAGGGGGGCAGCCCTGAGCAGTTCTTC.

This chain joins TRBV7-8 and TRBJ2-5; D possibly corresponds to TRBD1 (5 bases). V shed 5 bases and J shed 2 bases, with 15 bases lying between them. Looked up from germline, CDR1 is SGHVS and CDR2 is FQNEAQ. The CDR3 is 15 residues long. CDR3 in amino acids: CASSEALQAQETQYF. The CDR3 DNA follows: TGTGCCAGCAGCGAGGCTTTACAGGCGCAAGAGACCCAGTACTTC.

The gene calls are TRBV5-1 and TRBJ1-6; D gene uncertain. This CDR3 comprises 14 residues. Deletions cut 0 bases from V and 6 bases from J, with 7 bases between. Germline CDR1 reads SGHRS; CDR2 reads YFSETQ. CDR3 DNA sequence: TGCGCCAGCAGCTTGGCCCCCCGTAATTCACCCCTCCACTTT. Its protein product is CASSLAPRNSPLHF.

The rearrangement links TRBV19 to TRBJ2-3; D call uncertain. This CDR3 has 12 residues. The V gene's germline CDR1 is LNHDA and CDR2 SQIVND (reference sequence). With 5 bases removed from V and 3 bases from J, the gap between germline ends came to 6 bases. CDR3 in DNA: TGTGCCAGTAGTGAACAGACAGATACGCAGTATTTT. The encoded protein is CASSEQTDTQYF.

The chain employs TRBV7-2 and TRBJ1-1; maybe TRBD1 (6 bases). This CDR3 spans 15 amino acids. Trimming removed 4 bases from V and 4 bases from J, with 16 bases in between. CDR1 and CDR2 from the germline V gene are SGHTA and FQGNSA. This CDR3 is CASSSGRGGGTEAFF. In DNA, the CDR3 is TGTGCCAGCAGCTCAGGAAGGGGAGGGGGCACTGAAGCTTTCTTT.

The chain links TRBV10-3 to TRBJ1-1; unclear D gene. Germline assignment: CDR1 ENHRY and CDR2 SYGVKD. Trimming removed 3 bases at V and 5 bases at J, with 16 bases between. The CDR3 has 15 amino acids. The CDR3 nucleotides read TGTGCCATCAGTGATATGGCGGTGGGGAGGACTGAAGCTTTCTTT. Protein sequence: CAISDMAVGRTEAFF.

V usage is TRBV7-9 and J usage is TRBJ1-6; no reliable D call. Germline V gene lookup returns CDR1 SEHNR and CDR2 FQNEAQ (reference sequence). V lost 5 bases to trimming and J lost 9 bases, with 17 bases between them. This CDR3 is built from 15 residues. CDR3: CASSQWRGFSSPLHF. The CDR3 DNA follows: TGTGCCAGCAGCCAGTGGCGTGGGTTTTCTTCACCCCTCCACTTT.